These 20 T cell receptor beta chains share one sample of origin, sequenced in a study of siplizumab effects on memory and regulatory T cells. Generated by immunoSEQ multiplex PCR, the TCRdb table keeps only in-frame clones and is missing some. This sample has some 97,000 clones, with about 94% found just once. Specimen: non-Treg CD4+ T cells sorted from blood. These receptor sequences come from a human donor in good health.

The DNA of the CDR3 is TGTGCCAGCAGAGGAACCGACACACCGGCTGGCTACACCTTC. Residues: CASRGTDTPAGYTF. The genes are TRBV2 and TRBJ1-2; no definite D call. Trimming removed 6 bases from V and 7 bases from J, with 18 bases in between. This CDR3 has 14 residues. Germline V gene lookup returns CDR1 SNHLY and CDR2 FYNNEI.

J is TRBJ1-1 and V is TRBV5-1; D is perhaps TRBD1 (6 bases). Between the trimmed V and J ends, which lost 0 bases and 4 bases, there was a span of 13 bases. From germline, CDR1 is SGHRS and CDR2 YFSETQ. The CDR3 sequence is 15 residues long. CDR3 region: CASSLVEGGGTEAFF. The CDR3 DNA sequence: TGCGCCAGCAGCTTGGTGGAAGGGGGTGGCACTGAAGCTTTCTTT. The full variable domain, its missing parts supplied by reference TRBV5-1 and TRBJ1-1, is KAGVTQTPRYLIKTRGQQVTLSCSPISGHRSVSWYQQTPGQGLQFLFEYFSETQRNKGNFPGRFSGRQFSNSRSEMNVSTLELGDSALYLCASSLVEGGGTEAFFGQGTRLTVV.

The chain links TRBV19 to TRBJ2-3; D remains ambiguous. V lost 3 bases and J 0 bases, leaving 7 bases between the germline ends. The CDR3 is 14 amino acids. Germline values: CDR1 LNHDA, CDR2 SQIVND (reference sequence). In DNA form, the CDR3 reads TGTGCCAGTAGTATTGGGGTCAGCACAGATACGCAGTATTTT. This codes for CASSIGVSTDTQYF.

The chain combines TRBV18 with TRBJ2-7, with 8 bases matching TRBD2. Germline trimming cut 3 bases from V and 5 bases from J; bases unmatched to any gene: 3. Germline V gives CDR1 KGHSH, CDR2 LQKENI. CDR3 length equals 13 residues. The CDR3 loop is CASSPGLANEQYF. In DNA form, the CDR3 reads TGTGCCAGCTCACCCGGACTAGCCAACGAGCAGTACTTC.

The chain links TRBV5-4 to TRBJ2-1, with D perhaps assigned TRBD1 or TRBD2 (5 bases each). Germline CDR1 reads SGHNT; CDR2 reads YYREEE (reference sequence). V lost 0 bases and J 2 bases, leaving 9 bases between the germline ends. This CDR3 has 15 residues. The CDR3 DNA is TGTGCCAGCAGCTTGGGAGGGGCGACCTACAATGAGCAGTTCTTC. Its translation is CASSLGGATYNEQFF.

In its sample, this clone was seen once. This chain connects TRBV28 to TRBJ2-1; TRBD2 aligns across 9 bases. The ends lost 2 bases at V and 4 bases at J; junction bases unmatched: 3. The CDR3 totals 15 residues. Germline V gene lookup returns CDR1 MDHEN and CDR2 SYDVKM. The CDR3 here is CASSLASGAYNEQFF. The CDR3 region has the DNA TGTGCCAGCAGTTTAGCTAGCGGGGCTTACAATGAGCAGTTCTTC.

This clone appeared once. V usage is TRBV4-1 and J usage is TRBJ1-4, with unresolved D. V gave up 0 bases and J gave up 5 bases, with 16 bases separating them. CDR1 is MGHRA, CDR2 YSYEKL, per germline. CDR3 length equals 17 residues. CDR3 DNA: TGCGCCAGCAGCCAAGATTCATTCCTAGGAGGAAATGAAAAACTGTTTTTT. This sequence encodes CASSQDSFLGGNEKLFF.

The genes are TRBV19 and TRBJ1-6, with TRBD1 as a possible D gene (6 bases). The CDR3 has 15 amino acids. The germline CDR1 and CDR2 sequences are LNHDA and SQIVND (reference sequence). Between the trimmed V and J ends, which lost 0 bases and 9 bases, there was a span of 12 bases. CDR3 DNA sequence: TGTGCCAGTAGTATAGACTCACAGGGTGGTTCACCCCTCCACTTT. The encoded protein is CASSIDSQGGSPLHF.

The genes are TRBV2 and TRBJ2-7, with TRBD2 identical over 8 bases. CDR1 and CDR2 from the germline V gene are SNHLY and FYNNEI. The CDR3 has 13 amino acids. V lost 3 bases to trimming and J lost 9 bases; unmatched junction nucleotides: 7. This CDR3 reads CASSEKRETPQYF. DNA for the CDR3: TGTGCCAGCAGTGAGAAGCGGGAGACTCCGCAGTACTTC.

CDR3 loop: CASQTGVTGNTIYF. For the CDR3, the DNA is TGTGCCAGCCAGACGGGGGTTACTGGAAACACCATATATTTT. V is TRBV6-6 and J is TRBJ1-3; D might be TRBD1 (5 bases). The CDR3 is 14 residues long. Per germline, CDR1 MNHNY and CDR2 SVGAGI (reference sequence). Between the trimmed V and J ends, which lost 8 bases and 2 bases, there was a span of 13 bases.

The chain carries TRBV5-6 and TRBJ1-1; TRBD1 matches at 9 bases. Germline CDR1 is SGHDT and CDR2 is YYEEEE. This CDR3 has 17 amino acids. V gave up 4 bases and J gave up 0 bases; unmatched junction bases: 10. The CDR3 protein is CASSVRQGGQMNTEAFF. In nucleotides, the CDR3 is TGTGCCAGCAGCGTAAGACAGGGGGGCCAAATGAACACTGAAGCTTTCTTT.

The rearrangement links TRBV18 to TRBJ2-2; D perhaps matches TRBD1 (5 bases). The CDR3 length is 15 residues. CDR1 is KGHSH, CDR2 LQKENI, per germline. V lost 3 bases and J 0 bases, leaving 8 bases between the germline ends. CDR3 DNA: TGTGCCAGCTCACCGTACAGGACGAACACCGGGGAGCTGTTTTTT. This encodes CASSPYRTNTGELFF.

The CDR3 DNA follows: TGTGCCAGCAGTTTTGCGTCCCAGCTTTATTACGAGCAGTACTTC. Protein: CASSFASQLYYEQYF. The rearrangement joins TRBV28 to TRBJ2-7; no clear D gene. The CDR3 is made up of 15 amino acids. Germline V gene data show CDR1 as MDHEN and CDR2 as SYDVKM. The V end lost 3 bases, the J end lost 4 bases, and 16 bases lay between the germline ends.

The genes are TRBV27 and TRBJ1-6; 8 bases are shared with TRBD1. Losses at the gene ends were 2 bases for V and 6 bases for J; bases not matched to a gene: 6. The CDR3 extends over 16 amino acids. Germline assignment: CDR1 MNHEY and CDR2 SMNVEV (reference sequence). Here the CDR3 DNA reads TGTGCCAGCAGTTTACCTAACGACAGGGGTAATTCACCCCTCCACTTT. Translating gives CASSLPNDRGNSPLHF.

The rearrangement joins TRBV2 to TRBJ2-5, with TRBD1 matching 8 bases. The CDR3 is 14 residues long. Germline V gene data show CDR1 as SNHLY and CDR2 as FYNNEI. V was pared by 5 bases and J by 2 bases, with 4 bases of the junction left unmatched. CDR3 in amino acids: CASSWGTGQETQYF. The CDR3 DNA is TGTGCCAGCAGTTGGGGGACAGGACAAGAGACCCAGTACTTC.

V gene TRBV5-4 combines with J gene TRBJ1-5, with D tentatively TRBD1 (6 bases). The CDR3 has 15 residues. Per germline, CDR1 SGHNT and CDR2 YYREEE (reference sequence). V gave up 4 bases and J gave up 3 bases, with 14 bases separating them. The CDR3 region is CASSIDTGPNQPQHF. The CDR3 DNA sequence: TGTGCCAGCAGCATAGACACAGGGCCCAATCAGCCCCAGCATTTT.

The chain carries TRBV18 and TRBJ1-1; 9 bases are a match to TRBD1. V shed 4 bases and J 3 bases; nucleotides not matched to a gene: 15. The CDR3 length is 18 residues. Germline V CDR1 and CDR2: KGHSH, LQKENI. CDR3 sequence reads: CASSRTRGQGIWDTEAFF. The CDR3 region has the DNA TGTGCCAGCTCACGTACCCGTGGACAGGGGATATGGGACACTGAAGCTTTCTTT.

The genes are TRBV18 and TRBJ1-2; D gene ambiguous. Per the germline V gene, CDR1 is KGHSH and CDR2 is LQKENI. The CDR3 extends over 15 amino acids. V was clipped by 2 bases and J by 8 bases, with 18 bases between them. This CDR3 is CASSPTPGEGRGYTF. The DNA for the CDR3 is TGTGCCAGCTCACCAACCCCCGGGGAGGGTAGAGGCTACACCTTC.

This chain uses TRBV18 with TRBJ2-5, with D perhaps matching TRBD1 (6 bases). Trimming removed 5 bases from V and 2 bases from J, with 18 bases in between. The V gene's germline CDR1 is KGHSH and CDR2 LQKENI. The CDR3 length is 16 residues. CDR3 in amino acids: CASSVLSRGIQETQYF. CDR3 coding DNA: TGTGCCAGCTCAGTGCTGTCCAGGGGAATACAAGAGACCCAGTACTTC.

The V and J genes are TRBV7-9 and TRBJ1-2; D may be TRBD1 (6 bases). CDR3 length: 18 residues. Germline V CDR1 and CDR2: SEHNR, FQNEAQ (reference sequence). Trimming shortened V by 5 bases and J by 4 bases, and 26 bases separated the two germline ends. The CDR3 DNA reads TGTGCCAGCAGCGAAAAATTCTTCCGGGACACGGGGGTCTATGGCTACACCTTC. Amino acids: CASSEKFFRDTGVYGYTF.